This T cell receptor beta chain is from a study of T cell responses to AZD1222 COVID-19 vaccine. In the study overall: The study pooled second doses at about 4 or about 12 weeks. Study conclusions and caveats: Baseline testing showed seropositivity in only a handful of AZD1222 recipients. CD4 TCRs covered the whole spike, strongest at regions 160-218 and 743-854. The donor group comprised mostly white British people and more females; the analysis possibly underestimated clonal diversity.

Sequenced by immunoSEQ multiplex PCR; TCRdb stores in-frame clones only, minus some. The sample carries some 96,000 clones, roughly 90% recorded once. With 3 bases removed from V and 10 bases from J, the gap between germline ends came to 16 bases. The CDR3 spans 14 residues. Germline-derived CDR1 and CDR2 are LGHNT and FRNRAP. Points on this clone: Antigen specificity is unknown.

The origin of this receptor is an adult in good health. This specimen was peripheral blood, taken on day 0 of AZD1222 vaccination. This chain links TRBV12-5 with TRBJ2-1; perhaps TRBD2 as D (6 bases). The CDR3 DNA sequence: TGTGCTAGTGGTTTAAGGACTACCGGCGGGGAGCAGTTCTTC. Its translation: CASGLRTTGGEQFF.